The 23 T cell receptor beta chains given below trace back to one sample, sequenced in a study of PD-L1 blockade in urothelial cancer. The time point is: pretreatment peripheral blood. The method was immunoSEQ multiplex PCR; TCRdb's version includes in-frame clones alone and lacks a portion of them. The sample carries approximately 18,000 clones, around 91% recorded once. The material was PBMCs, obtained around atezolizumab (anti-PD-L1) treatment. Source of these receptors: a man between 65 and 85 years old with urothelial cancer.

With regard to this clone: A junction boundary mismatches the germline segment, possibly from a read error. This rearrangement joins TRBV5-8 to TRBJ1-3; D gene unclear. The CDR3 loop spans 13 amino acids. CDR1 and CDR2 from the germline V gene are SGHTS and YDEGEE. The CDR3 region is CASSRRGGDTIYF. CDR3 sequence (DNA): TGTGCCAGCAGCCGCCGAGGTGGAGACACCATATATTTT.

The chain carries TRBV18 and TRBJ2-7, with D tentatively TRBD2 (6 bases). V lost 6 bases and J 0 bases, leaving 12 bases between the germline ends. Germline V CDR1 and CDR2: KGHSH, LQKENI. The CDR3 is made up of 14 amino acids. The DNA of the CDR3 is TGTGCCAGCTCCTCGGGAGCACGCTCCTACGAGCAGTACTTC. This encodes CASSSGARSYEQYF.

In this sample, this clone turned up a few times. The chain carries TRBV19 and TRBJ2-7, with 7 bases lining up with TRBD1. V shed 6 bases, J shed 1 base, and the junction held 6 bases outside the gene matches. CDR3 size: 14 residues. Germline assignment: CDR1 LNHDA and CDR2 SQIVND (reference sequence). DNA for the CDR3: TGTGCCAGTAGGGAACAGGGGATGTCCTACGAGCAGTACTTC. It codes for CASREQGMSYEQYF.

The chain combines TRBV2 with TRBJ2-7; 7 bases agree with TRBD1. The CDR3 spans 14 residues. CDR1 is SNHLY, CDR2 FYNNEI, per germline. J gave up 4 bases and V 4 bases, and 7 bases lay outside the gene matches. The CDR3 is CASSGQGGEYEQYF. CDR3 sequence (DNA): TGTGCCAGCAGTGGACAGGGTGGGGAGTACGAGCAGTACTTC.

The genes are TRBV13 and TRBJ2-5, with TRBD1 as a possible D gene (5 bases). CDR3 length equals 12 residues. The germline CDR1 and CDR2 sequences are PRHDT and FYEKMQ (reference sequence). With 5 bases removed from V and 3 bases from J, the gap between germline ends came to 7 bases. The DNA for the CDR3 is TGTGCCAGCAGCCTCAGGGAAGAGACCCAGTACTTC. It translates to CASSLREETQYF. The full variable domain, with the rest looked up from reference TRBV13 and TRBJ2-5, is AAGVIQSPRHLIKEKRETATLKCYPIPRHDTVYWYQQGPGQDPQFLISFYEKMQSDKGSIPDRFSAQQFSDYHSELNMSSLELGDSALYFCASSLREETQYFGPGTRLLVL.

This chain connects TRBV11-2 to TRBJ2-3; the D gene is possibly TRBD1 (6 bases). The V gene lost 4 bases and the J gene lost 7 bases, with 9 bases spanning the gap. CDR3 length equals 12 residues. Looked up from germline, CDR1 is SGHAT and CDR2 is FQNNGV. CDR3 in amino acids: CASSSGVNTQYF. The CDR3 nucleotides are TGTGCCAGCAGCTCAGGGGTTAATACGCAGTATTTT. Complete variable domain (other parts from reference TRBV11-2 and TRBJ2-3): EAGVAQSPRYKIIEKRQSVAFWCNPISGHATLYWYQQILGQGPKLLIQFQNNGVVDDSQLPKDRFSAERLKGVDSTLKIQPAKLEDSAVYLCASSSGVNTQYFGPGTRLTVL.

This sequence joins TRBV21-1 and TRBJ2-1; the D call in the table, TRBD2, was not verified against the DNA. TRBV21-1 is reported as a pseudogene. This CDR3 has 15 residues. In nucleotides, the CDR3 is TGTGCCAGCAGACCTGGGTGGCGGTATGAAAATGAGCAGTTCTTC. Its protein is CASRPGWRYENEQFF.

This sequence joins TRBV5-6 and TRBJ2-7, with a possible D match to TRBD1 (6 bases). This CDR3 is built from 16 residues. Trimming left V 4 bases short and J 5 bases short, with 22 bases between. Germline V CDR1 and CDR2: SGHDT, YYEEEE. The CDR3 protein is CASSPRKIGGVNEQYF. The CDR3 DNA follows: TGTGCCAGCAGCCCTAGAAAGATAGGGGGAGTCAACGAGCAGTACTTC.

The DNA for the CDR3 is TGCGCCAGCAGCTTGGAAGCTACGGGGGGCGGGGAGCTGTTTTTT. It encodes CASSLEATGGGELFF. The chain employs TRBV5-1 and TRBJ2-2, with 7 bases lining up with TRBD2. The CDR3 contains 15 residues. With 0 bases clipped from V and 7 bases from J, the junction kept 6 bases outside the gene matches. Germline assignment: CDR1 SGHRS and CDR2 YFSETQ.

The count of this clone is one. The chain has TRBV5-1 and TRBJ1-2, with D hard to call. CDR1 and CDR2 (germline): SGHRS, YFSETQ. The CDR3 runs 12 residues. Trimming shortened V by 4 bases and J by 5 bases, and 9 bases separated the two germline ends. For the CDR3, the DNA is TGCGCCAGCAGCGCGACGGAGTATGGCTACACCTTC. Translating it yields CASSATEYGYTF.

The chain combines TRBV5-1 with TRBJ1-1; 7 nucleotides agree with TRBD1. This CDR3 spans 12 amino acids. Trimming cost V 4 bases and J 7 bases; bases outside gene matches: 4. Germline loops: CDR1 SGHRS, CDR2 YFSETQ. DNA for the CDR3: TGCGCCAGCAGCCCGGGGACAGTTGAAGCTTTCTTT. Amino acids: CASSPGTVEAFF. Based on the CDR3 plus reference TRBV5-1 and TRBJ1-1, the full variable domain is KAGVTQTPRYLIKTRGQQVTLSCSPISGHRSVSWYQQTPGQGLQFLFEYFSETQRNKGNFPGRFSGRQFSNSRSEMNVSTLELGDSALYLCASSPGTVEAFFGQGTRLTVV.

The chain employs TRBV9 and TRBJ2-2, with D perhaps TRBD1 (6 bases). CDR1 and CDR2 (germline): SGDLS, YYNGEE. This CDR3 is built from 16 residues. Trimming left V 4 bases short and J 5 bases short, with 18 bases between. The CDR3, as DNA: TGTGCCAGCAGCTTCCTACCAGGCCAGGGGACCGGGGAGCTGTTTTTT. This gives the protein CASSFLPGQGTGELFF.

The count of this clone is one. The chain recombines TRBV5-1 with TRBJ2-4, with D perhaps TRBD1 (6 bases). Trimming stripped 3 bases from V and 4 bases from J, with 14 bases between. Germline V CDR1 and CDR2: SGHRS, YFSETQ. The CDR3 extends over 15 amino acids. In DNA form, the CDR3 reads TGCGCCAGCAGCTCCGAGGACAGCCCTAAAAACATTCAGTACTTC. It is translated as CASSSEDSPKNIQYF.

V is TRBV6-6 and J is TRBJ2-6; D gene ambiguous. The germline CDR1 and CDR2 sequences are MNHNY and SVGAGI (reference sequence). The V and J ends lost 5 bases and 0 bases respectively, with 8 bases between them. The CDR3 totals 15 residues. CDR3 in DNA: TGTGCCAGCAGTCTGGGCCACTCTGGGGCCAACGTCCTGACTTTC. Translated, it gives CASSLGHSGANVLTF.

By share of the sample, this clone is medium-sized (0.01 to 0.1%). V and J are TRBV30 and TRBJ1-1; TRBD1 is a possible D gene (6 bases). CDR1 GTSNPN and CDR2 SVGIG come from the germline V gene (reference sequence). Trimming pared 2 bases from V and 2 bases from J, leaving 9 bases between. The CDR3 loop spans 13 amino acids. CDR3 region: CAWSHRENTEAFF. In DNA form, the CDR3 reads TGTGCCTGGAGTCACAGGGAAAACACTGAAGCTTTCTTT.

The chain carries TRBV2 and TRBJ2-7; the D is unclear. The CDR3 spans 13 residues. The V and J ends lost 7 bases and 6 bases respectively, with 16 bases between them. Germline CDR1 and CDR2: SNHLY and FYNNEI. This CDR3 is CASTAIDGFEQYF. The CDR3 nucleotides are TGTGCCAGCACCGCTATAGACGGGTTCGAGCAGTACTTC.

This clone was picked up one time. The chain carries TRBV5-6 and TRBJ2-1; the match to TRBD1 covers 7 bases. The J segment lost 6 bases and the V segment lost 2 bases, leaving 5 bases of the junction unmatched. Per germline, CDR1 SGHDT and CDR2 YYEEEE. This CDR3 is built from 14 residues. The CDR3 reads CASSFQTGINEQFF. The DNA for the CDR3 is TGTGCCAGCAGCTTCCAGACAGGGATCAATGAGCAGTTCTTC.

The CDR3 protein is CASSLDPGDTGELFF. CDR3 nucleotide sequence: TGCGCCAGCAGCTTGGATCCGGGGGACACCGGGGAGCTGTTTTTT. The V and J genes are TRBV5-1 and TRBJ2-2; possible D gene TRBD2, 6 bases. The CDR3 totals 15 residues. Germline lookup yields CDR1 SGHRS and CDR2 YFSETQ. V was clipped by 0 bases and J by 3 bases, with 9 bases between them.

The V call is TRBV7-9, the J call TRBJ2-7; 9 nucleotides line up with TRBD2. This CDR3 has 14 amino acids. V lost 1 base and J lost 4; bases outside the gene matches: 2. The germline gives CDR1 SEHNR, CDR2 FQNEAQ (reference sequence). The CDR3 nucleotides read TGTGCCAGCAGCTTAGTACTAGCGGGTTACGAGCAGTACTTC. It encodes CASSLVLAGYEQYF.

The V and J genes are TRBV7-2 and TRBJ1-5; D unresolved. The CDR3 loop spans 14 amino acids. V gave up 1 base and J gave up 4 bases, with 8 bases separating them. Per germline, CDR1 SGHTA and CDR2 FQGNSA. Written as DNA, the CDR3 is TGTGCCAGCAGCTTAGGTGACGGGAATCAGCCCCAGCATTTT. Amino acid sequence: CASSLGDGNQPQHF.

The J gene is TRBJ1-2, the V gene TRBV5-5; D is unclear. Germline CDR1 is SGHKS and CDR2 is YYEKEE (reference sequence). The CDR3 length is 14 residues. V lost 5 bases, J lost 6 bases, and 17 bases lay in between. The CDR3 DNA is TGTGCCAGCAGGTTGAGATCCCTTACGGATGGCTACACCTTC. Its translation: CASRLRSLTDGYTF. The complete variable domain, with remaining parts taken from reference TRBV5-5 and TRBJ1-2, reads DAGVTQSPTHLIKTRGQQVTLRCSPISGHKSVSWYQQVLGQGPQFIFQYYEKEERGRGNFPDRFSARQFPNYSSELNVNALLLGDSALYLCASRLRSLTDGYTFGSGTRLTVV.

The chain has TRBV6-5 and TRBJ2-1; TRBD2 matches 9 bases. CDR1 and CDR2 (germline): MNHEY, SVGAGI. This CDR3 contains 16 residues. V trimming: 0 bases; J trimming: 5 bases; junction bases outside the gene matches: 5. CDR3 amino acids: CASSYSTSGGHNEQFF. The CDR3 DNA reads as TGTGCCAGCAGTTACTCGACAAGCGGGGGGCACAATGAGCAGTTCTTC.

J is TRBJ2-2 and V is TRBV2, with 7 bases identical to TRBD1. V was pared by 3 bases and J by 5 bases, with 3 bases of the junction left unmatched. CDR3 length equals 14 residues. Germline loops: CDR1 SNHLY, CDR2 FYNNEI. Here the CDR3 reads CASSDEQGTGELFF. As DNA, the CDR3 is TGTGCCAGCAGTGACGAACAGGGGACCGGGGAGCTGTTTTTT.